This T cell receptor (beta chain) came from a study of cytomegalovirus exposure and HLA in healthy donors. Whole-study findings and limits: Some segments of the V type, notably TRBV6-2 and TRBV6-3, were excluded as indistinguishable. Most of the TCR beta V segments (in an earlier analysis) were productive either about 90% or about 30% of the time.

The CDR3 runs 12 residues. V was cut by 0 bases and J by 7 bases, with 4 bases left in between. Germline loops: CDR1 SGDLS, CDR2 YYNGEE. A remark on this clone: The antigen is unknown.

With 60 Vbeta and 13 Jbeta primers, the PCR was carried out. Produced via immunoSEQ multiplex PCR; TCRdb's table is partial and in-frame only. The table lists 95,000 to 150,000 clones, 15% of them singletons, with 1.5% to 2% in the top ten. Sequenced sample: PBMCs. The rearrangement uses TRBV9 and TRBJ2-2; D call uncertain. The receptor comes from a woman aged 18-30 years in good health and CMV-seronegative. The DNA for the CDR3 is TGTGCCAGCAGCGTAGGTCTCGGGGAGCTGTTTTTT. Its protein product is CASSVGLGELFF.